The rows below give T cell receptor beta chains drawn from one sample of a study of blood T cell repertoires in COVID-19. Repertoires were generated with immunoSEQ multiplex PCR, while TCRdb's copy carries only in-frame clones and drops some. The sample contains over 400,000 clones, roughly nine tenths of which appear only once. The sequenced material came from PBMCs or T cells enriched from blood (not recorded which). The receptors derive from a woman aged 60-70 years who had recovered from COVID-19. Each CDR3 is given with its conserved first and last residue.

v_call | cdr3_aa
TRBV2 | CASSDRGLPKNIQYF
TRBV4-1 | CASRPGQGTGELFF
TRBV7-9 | CASSRATGGSDEKLFF
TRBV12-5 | CASGLDIRDSAGELFF
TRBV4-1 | CASSQFTGFFSNYGYTF
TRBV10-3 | CAISPTGLGNSGNTIYF
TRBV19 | CASRTGPGELFF
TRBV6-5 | CASSQPLRQPQHF
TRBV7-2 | CASSFLPGALHF
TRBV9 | CASSVGGTGSHTQYF
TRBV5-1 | CASSWTGGNTGELFF
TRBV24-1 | CATSRGSANQPQHF
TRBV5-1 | CASSSTGTLNTEAFF
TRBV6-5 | CASKSRGVYGYTF
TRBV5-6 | CASSTDRGRQPQHF
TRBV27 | CASSLGQGTLGSPLHF
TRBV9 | CASSPGTLQETQYF
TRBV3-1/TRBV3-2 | CASSQRQGGGNTIYF
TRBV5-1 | CASSLVDSLQETQYF
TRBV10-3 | CAISDTGNGYTF
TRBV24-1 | CATSRQGGTDTQYF
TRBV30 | CAWRTGGFWSSYNSPLHF
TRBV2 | CASSALQDTEAFF
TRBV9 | CASSPTSSGASYEQYF
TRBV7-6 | CASSLGLAGRYNEQFF
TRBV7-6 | CASSSLAGDRDEQFF
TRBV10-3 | CAITEGTSIRDTQYF
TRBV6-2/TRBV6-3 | CASRPSGSPYNEQFF
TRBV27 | CASSLWDRGVNTEAFF
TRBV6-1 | CASSDRRGDEKLFF
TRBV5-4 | CASRNTEGSGNTIYF
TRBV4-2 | CASSQDTGTGSPQHF
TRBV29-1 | CSVDQGGSYNEQFF
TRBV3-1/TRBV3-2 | CASSPTLTSGVIGELFF
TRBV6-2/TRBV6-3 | CASSTTGLNTEAFF
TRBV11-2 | CASSSTLGPAQETQYF
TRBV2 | CASMGQNRGEKLFF
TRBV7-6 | CASSFDRVGYTF
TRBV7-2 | CASSASRGSNQPQHF
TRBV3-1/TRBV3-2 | CASSRTRIDTQYF
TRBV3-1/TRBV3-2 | CASSLRQGSLHF
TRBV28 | CASRPGGAKDTQYF
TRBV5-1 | CASSLGQSYNEQFF
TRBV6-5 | CASKSGHLNEKLFF
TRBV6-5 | CASRAGPGNYGYTF
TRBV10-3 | CAISSDRGSRYEQYF
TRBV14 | CASSHRGKGYTF
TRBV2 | CASSEARSSYNEQFF
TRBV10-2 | CASRRTGEYGYTF
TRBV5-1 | CASSTQGTANEKLFF
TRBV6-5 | CASSYGDYSGNTIYF
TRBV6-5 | CASRGDRRTDTQYF
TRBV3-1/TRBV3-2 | CASSPIQGANTEAFF
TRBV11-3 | CASRPRGRATEAFF
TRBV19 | CASSPDNEQFF